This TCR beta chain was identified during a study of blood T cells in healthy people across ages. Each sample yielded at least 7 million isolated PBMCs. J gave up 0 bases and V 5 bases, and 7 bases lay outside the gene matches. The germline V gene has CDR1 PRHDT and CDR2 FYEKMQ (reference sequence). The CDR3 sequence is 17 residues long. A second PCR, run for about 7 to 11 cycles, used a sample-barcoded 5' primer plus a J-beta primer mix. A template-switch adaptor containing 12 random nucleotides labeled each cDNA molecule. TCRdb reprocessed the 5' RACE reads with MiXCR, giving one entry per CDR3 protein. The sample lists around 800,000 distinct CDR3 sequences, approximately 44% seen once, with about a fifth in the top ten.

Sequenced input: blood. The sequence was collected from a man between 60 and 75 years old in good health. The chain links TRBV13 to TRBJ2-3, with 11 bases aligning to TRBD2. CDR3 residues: CASSPGTSGASTDTQYF. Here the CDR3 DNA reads TGTGCCAGCAGCCCCGGGACTAGCGGAGCTAGCACAGATACGCAGTATTTT.